These 32 T cell receptor beta chains share one sample of origin, sequenced in a study of blood T cell repertoires in COVID-19. Here immunoSEQ multiplex PCR was the method, and the copy in TCRdb shows in-frame clones only, minus some. The sample lists 130,000 to 150,000 clones, around 81% occurring once. The sample comprised peripheral blood. The receptors originated from a human donor in a cohort sampled during active COVID-19.

This chain links TRBV7-2 with TRBJ2-3; 10 nucleotides line up with TRBD1. V lost 1 base and J lost 5; bases outside the gene matches: 3. CDR3 length: 15 residues. Germline loops: CDR1 SGHTA, CDR2 FQGNSA. CDR3 coding DNA: TGTGCCAGCAGCTTAGGGGGACAGGGGATAGATACGCAGTATTTT. This translates into CASSLGGQGIDTQYF.

This chain links TRBV6-2 or TRBV6-3 with TRBJ2-5; 7 bases are a match to TRBD1. The V and J ends lost 6 bases and 5 bases, in that order; junction bases with no gene match: 12. CDR3 length: 15 residues. CDR1 MNHEY and CDR2 SVGEGT come from the germline V gene. Here the CDR3 reads CASSPTGVYYETQYF. The CDR3 region has the DNA TGTGCCAGCAGCCCTACAGGGGTTTATTACGAGACCCAGTACTTC.

This clone was seen a few times. The chain combines TRBV20-1 with TRBJ1-2; D unclear. The germline CDR1 and CDR2 sequences are DFQATT and SNEGSKA (reference sequence). V was clipped by 3 bases and J by 5 bases, with 13 bases between them. The CDR3 has 13 amino acids. The CDR3 loop is CSASVEGFYGYTF. The CDR3 region has the DNA TGCAGTGCTAGTGTAGAGGGATTTTATGGCTACACCTTC.

The gene calls are TRBV5-6 and TRBJ1-2; 8 bases are a match to TRBD1. CDR3 length equals 13 residues. J gave up 3 bases and V 4 bases, and 2 bases lay outside the gene matches. CDR1 and CDR2 (germline): SGHDT, YYEEEE. The CDR3 DNA is TGTGCCAGCAGCCCGGACAGGGACTATGGCTACACCTTC. Translation: CASSPDRDYGYTF.

The table lists this clone with many counts. The same CDR3 arises from other DNA sequences in this sample as well. This chain connects TRBV19 to TRBJ2-1; TRBD2 agrees at 9 bases. CDR1 is LNHDA, CDR2 SQIVND, per germline (reference sequence). V gave up 5 bases and J gave up 0 bases; unmatched junction bases: 2. This CDR3 spans 15 amino acids. Here the CDR3 reads CASSLSGSSYNEQFF. CDR3 sequence (DNA): TGTGCCAGTAGTCTTAGCGGGAGCTCCTACAATGAGCAGTTCTTC.

In its sample, this clone was seen many times. This rearrangement joins TRBV19 to TRBJ2-5; 12 nucleotides line up with TRBD2. The CDR3 totals 17 residues. From germline, CDR1 is LNHDA and CDR2 SQIVND (reference sequence). The J segment lost 5 bases and the V segment lost 4 bases, leaving 11 bases of the junction unmatched. The CDR3 here is CASSRRSLAGGEETQYF. CDR3 in DNA: TGTGCCAGTAGTAGACGATCCCTAGCGGGAGGGGAGGAGACCCAGTACTTC.

With respect to this clone: The same CDR3 is also encoded by other DNA sequences in this sample. V usage is TRBV5-1 and J usage is TRBJ2-7; D unclear. The CDR3 totals 13 residues. CDR1 is SGHRS, CDR2 YFSETQ, per germline. V lost 0 bases, J lost 3 bases, and 7 bases lay in between. The CDR3 loop is CASSLDGSYEQYF. The CDR3 coding sequence is TGCGCCAGCAGCTTGGATGGTAGCTACGAGCAGTACTTC.

The rearrangement uses TRBV14 and TRBJ1-2; possibly TRBD1 for D (5 bases). The CDR3 contains 15 residues. Germline V CDR1 and CDR2: SGHDN, FVKESK. V lost 1 base and J 4 bases, leaving 13 bases between the germline ends. The CDR3 nucleotides read TGTGCCAGCAGCCAAGGGACAAAAGGTGGCTATGGCTACACCTTC. Amino acids: CASSQGTKGGYGYTF.

The chain recombines TRBV7-9 with TRBJ2-5; the match to TRBD2 covers 13 bases. The V gene end was trimmed by 1 base and the J gene end by 4 bases; junction bases not matched to a gene: 9. The CDR3 is 18 amino acids. Germline CDR1 reads SEHNR; CDR2 reads FQNEAQ (reference sequence). The DNA of the CDR3 is TGTGCCAGCAGCTTAGACAGGGGACTAGCGGGATTAAGAGAGACCCAGTACTTC. Its translation: CASSLDRGLAGLRETQYF.

This chain links TRBV20-1 with TRBJ2-7; 8 bases agree with TRBD1. Trimming removed 6 bases from V and 1 base from J; junction bases left unmatched: 17. Germline CDR1 DFQATT, CDR2 SNEGSKA (reference sequence). The length of the CDR3 is 17 residues. The CDR3 here is CSASGRGRTSVSYEQYF. CDR3 DNA: TGCAGTGCCAGTGGCAGGGGGCGTACGTCCGTTTCCTACGAGCAGTACTTC.

This chain joins TRBV5-6 and TRBJ2-7; possible D gene TRBD2, 5 bases. This CDR3 has 14 amino acids. Germline loops: CDR1 SGHDT, CDR2 YYEEEE. V shed 2 bases and J shed 2 bases, with 11 bases lying between them. The CDR3, as DNA: TGTGCCAGCAGCTTTCGTCCCGGGGCCTACGAGCAGTACTTC. Its translation: CASSFRPGAYEQYF.

This clone was observed a single time. This chain uses TRBV4-1 with TRBJ2-7; 10 positions agree with TRBD2. The germline gives CDR1 MGHRA, CDR2 YSYEKL. Trimming cost V 5 bases and J 4 bases; bases outside gene matches: 8. The CDR3 extends over 15 amino acids. The CDR3 is CASSASSGSTYEQYF. The CDR3 DNA is TGCGCCAGCAGCGCGTCTAGCGGGAGTACATACGAGCAGTACTTC.

The DNA for the CDR3 is TGTGCCAGCAGTTACGCGGCAGGGGGCAATCAGCCCCAGCATTTT. Protein: CASSYAAGGNQPQHF. The chain joins TRBV6-2 or TRBV6-3 to TRBJ1-5, with D possibly matching TRBD1 (6 bases). The V and J ends lost 2 bases and 2 bases respectively, with 10 bases between them. In germline, CDR1 is MNHEY, CDR2 SVGEGT. The CDR3 runs 15 residues.

V and J are TRBV6-6 and TRBJ1-5, with 8 nucleotides matching TRBD1. CDR1 and CDR2 (germline): MNHNY, SVGAGI (reference sequence). J gave up 3 bases and V 6 bases, and 10 bases lay outside the gene matches. This CDR3 is built from 16 residues. The CDR3 DNA reads TGTGCCAGCAGGGCTTCCGGGACAGGTTACAATCAGCCCCAGCATTTT. As protein: CASRASGTGYNQPQHF.

This chain links TRBV28 with TRBJ1-6; D is unresolved. CDR3 length: 13 amino acids. Trimming took off 3 bases at V and 6 bases at J, with 6 bases between the two ends. Per the germline V gene, CDR1 is MDHEN and CDR2 is SYDVKM. DNA for the CDR3: TGTGCCAGCAGTTTGACTTTTAATTCACCCCTCCACTTT. As protein: CASSLTFNSPLHF.

The rearrangement joins TRBV7-7 to TRBJ2-1, with 13 nucleotides matching TRBD2. Trimming at V came to 3 bases and at J to 7 bases, leaving 3 bases not matched to a gene. CDR1 SSHAT and CDR2 FNYEAQ come from the germline V gene (reference sequence). CDR3 length: 15 amino acids. CDR3 sequence: CASSFRLAGGNEQFF. CDR3 nucleotide sequence: TGTGCCAGCAGCTTCAGACTAGCGGGAGGAAATGAGCAGTTCTTC.

The rearrangement links TRBV5-4 to TRBJ1-4; no reliable D call. The V end was cut by 0 bases, the J end by 11 bases, with 11 bases between. CDR1 and CDR2 from the germline V gene are SGHNT and YYREEE (reference sequence). The CDR3 is 13 amino acids. CDR3 DNA: TGTGCCAGCAGCTTGGTCGAGTCTGGTAAACTGTTTTTT. Protein sequence: CASSLVESGKLFF.

The gene calls are TRBV7-2 and TRBJ1-1; 8 nucleotides line up with TRBD1. The germline V gene has CDR1 SGHTA and CDR2 FQGNSA. The CDR3 totals 15 residues. With V trimmed by 5 bases and J by 0 bases, 5 bases remained unmatched. CDR3 nucleotides: TGTGCCAGCAGCGGACAGGGTCGCATGAACACTGAAGCTTTCTTT. It codes for CASSGQGRMNTEAFF.

This clone was observed a few times. V usage is TRBV7-8 and J usage is TRBJ2-1; tentatively, D is TRBD2 (5 bases). The germline V and J ends were trimmed by 3 bases and 3 bases, with 6 bases remaining between them. From germline, CDR1 is SGHVS and CDR2 FQNEAQ. The CDR3 totals 13 residues. CDR3 residues: CASSFGLYNEQFF. CDR3 DNA sequence: TGTGCCAGCAGCTTCGGACTCTACAATGAGCAGTTCTTC.

This clone was seen just once. The CDR3 is CASSARGSVNEKLFF. The CDR3 nucleotides read TGTGCCAGCAGTGCTCGGGGGAGCGTTAATGAAAAACTGTTTTTT. The rearrangement uses TRBV28 and TRBJ1-4; a weak D match, TRBD1 (5 bases). This CDR3 is 15 amino acids long. The germline V gene has CDR1 MDHEN and CDR2 SYDVKM. V lost 5 bases to trimming and J lost 4 bases, with 14 bases between them.

This chain links TRBV6-2 or TRBV6-3 with TRBJ2-6; TRBD1 agrees at 8 bases. The CDR3 totals 18 residues. The germline gives CDR1 MNHEY, CDR2 SVGEGT. J was trimmed by 0 bases and V by 0 bases; bases with no gene match: 4. This CDR3 is CASSYSGTGLSGANVLTF. The CDR3, as DNA: TGTGCCAGCAGTTACTCCGGGACAGGTCTCTCTGGGGCCAACGTCCTGACTTTC.

The chain combines TRBV6-1 with TRBJ2-1; D is perhaps TRBD2 (6 bases). The CDR3 runs 15 residues. The germline V gene encodes CDR1 MNHNS and CDR2 SASEGT. The V end lost 1 base, the J end lost 4 bases, and 11 bases lay between the germline ends. The chain's CDR3 is CASSEGGGIYNEQFF. CDR3 nucleotides: TGTGCCAGCAGTGAAGGGGGCGGGATATACAATGAGCAGTTCTTC.

This chain joins TRBV19 and TRBJ2-5; 8 nucleotides agree with TRBD2. V dropped 4 bases and J dropped 5; count of bases not matched to a gene: 6. The germline V gene encodes CDR1 LNHDA and CDR2 SQIVND (reference sequence). The length of the CDR3 is 14 residues. Here the CDR3 DNA reads TGTGCCAGTAGTAACGGGAGGGCATTTGAGACCCAGTACTTC. Translating gives CASSNGRAFETQYF.

The chain links TRBV27 to TRBJ2-7, with D perhaps TRBD2 (5 bases). CDR1 is MNHEY and CDR2 is SMNVEV in the germline V gene (reference sequence). The CDR3 length is 16 residues. Trimming cost V 4 bases and J 0 bases, with 16 bases left between them. The CDR3 here is CASSSRSGSSSYEQYF. In DNA, the CDR3 is TGTGCCAGCAGTTCACGCAGCGGCTCGAGCTCCTACGAGCAGTACTTC.

The rearrangement uses TRBV11-1 and TRBJ2-3; D might be TRBD1 (5 bases). V was cut by 3 bases and J by 2 bases, with 12 bases left in between. CDR1 SGHAT and CDR2 FQDESV come from the germline V gene (reference sequence). This CDR3 has 15 amino acids. CDR3 in amino acids: CASSFGQTVTDTQYF. The CDR3 DNA reads as TGTGCCAGCAGCTTTGGACAAACCGTCACAGATACGCAGTATTTT.

This chain's CDR3 is CASSLDRGHTEAFF. DNA for the CDR3: TGCGCCAGCAGCTTGGACAGGGGGCACACTGAAGCTTTCTTT. The chain has TRBV5-1 and TRBJ1-1; TRBD1 agrees at 9 bases. The germline V gene encodes CDR1 SGHRS and CDR2 YFSETQ. This CDR3 has 14 residues. The junction had 0 bases not matched to a gene; V was cut back by 0 bases and J by 3 bases.

The CDR3 bases are TGCGCCAGCAGCTTGGCCGGACAAGGGTCGTCCGGGGAGCTGTTTTTT. As protein: CASSLAGQGSSGELFF. The V gene is TRBV5-1, the J gene TRBJ2-2; D might be TRBD1 (5 bases). This CDR3 has 16 residues. The V and J ends lost 0 bases and 6 bases respectively, with 15 bases between them. Germline V gene sequence: CDR1 SGHRS, CDR2 YFSETQ.

This chain joins TRBV7-8 and TRBJ2-1, with 10 bases matching TRBD1. The CDR3 runs to 15 residues. Germline-derived CDR1 and CDR2 are SGHVS and FQNEAQ. Trimming at V came to 4 bases and at J to 5 bases, leaving 5 bases not matched to a gene. CDR3 bases: TGTGCCAGCAGCTCCCGGACAGGGGGTAACAATGAGCAGTTCTTC. Its protein is CASSSRTGGNNEQFF.

The J gene is TRBJ2-7, the V gene TRBV2; D possibly corresponds to TRBD2 (5 bases). V was trimmed by 9 bases and J by 2 bases, leaving 11 bases between them. CDR1 is SNHLY, CDR2 FYNNEI, per germline. The CDR3 sequence is 12 residues long. CDR3 region: CASRAAPYEQYF. Written as DNA, the CDR3 is TGTGCCAGTAGAGCGGCGCCCTACGAGCAGTACTTC.

The V gene is TRBV5-1, the J gene TRBJ2-7; TRBD1 is a possible D gene (6 bases). The germline CDR1 and CDR2 sequences are SGHRS and YFSETQ. This CDR3 region has 16 residues. V shed 0 bases and J shed 2 bases, with 15 bases lying between them. The CDR3 is CASSLGGHLNPYEQYF. CDR3 in DNA: TGCGCCAGCAGCTTGGGGGGACATCTGAATCCCTACGAGCAGTACTTC.

In its sample, this clone was seen once. J is TRBJ2-3 and V is TRBV27; TRBD2 agrees at 12 bases. Per germline, CDR1 MNHEY and CDR2 SMNVEV (reference sequence). CDR3 size: 17 residues. Trimming at V came to 6 bases and at J to 4 bases, leaving 11 bases not matched to a gene. CDR3 bases: TGTGCCAGCAGGAGAGAGCTAGCGGGAGGGAGATCAGATACGCAGTATTTT. It yields the protein CASRRELAGGRSDTQYF.

The chain couples TRBV28 to TRBJ1-4; weak D call: TRBD1 (6 bases). This CDR3 contains 16 residues. The germline CDR1 and CDR2 sequences are MDHEN and SYDVKM. The germline V and J ends were trimmed by 6 bases and 3 bases, with 17 bases remaining between them. CDR3 loop: CASSSPGGRSNEKLFF. DNA of the CDR3: TGTGCCAGCAGCTCCCCCGGGGGGCGGTCTAATGAAAAACTGTTTTTT.